This T cell receptor beta chain was recorded in a study of blood T cell repertoires in COVID-19. Study-level information: Nucleic acid was either cDNA or gDNA, and it came from T cells, B-cell-depleted T cells, or PBMCs.

In the authors' workflow: Estimation of nucleated cell counts relied on the amplification of reference gene primers. Repertoires were generated with immunoSEQ multiplex PCR, while TCRdb's copy carries only in-frame clones and drops some. V, J and clone size are those of that table, while D and trimming were read from the DNA. The sample shows hundreds of thousands of clones, 75% to 90% of them seen only once. In this sample, this clone turned up once. Trimming stripped 3 bases from V and 5 bases from J, with 15 bases between. CDR1 SGHDT and CDR2 YYEEEE come from the germline V gene. The CDR3 is 14 amino acids.

This receptor was taken from a man aged 25 to 40 who had recovered from COVID-19. The sample comprised PBMCs or T cells enriched from blood (not recorded which). The chain uses TRBV5-6 and TRBJ2-7; TRBD1 might be the D (6 bases). The CDR3 sequence is CASSSHSTGNEQYF. CDR3 in DNA: TGTGCCAGCAGCTCCCATTCGACAGGAAACGAGCAGTACTTC.